Sequencing of this T cell receptor (beta chain) was carried out in a study of T cell responses to AZD1222 COVID-19 vaccine. General study results and limits: Recipients of two AZD1222 doses showed rising Spike-specific TCR breadth and depth. The repertoires were collected only after the peak T cell response. Only a handful of AZD1222 recipients, roughly six in all, had baseline seropositivity. It should be noted that donors were predominantly white British and more often female, and clonal diversity was possibly underestimated.

Here immunoSEQ multiplex PCR was the method, and the copy in TCRdb shows in-frame clones only, minus some. The sample contains approximately 90,000 clones, approximately 86% of which appear only once. A word on this clone: As yet, its antigen is unknown.

This clonotype was obtained from an adult in good health. The specimen was peripheral blood, collected on day 0 of AZD1222 vaccination.

The chain's CDR3 is CASSLGFLVMTAGTDTQYF. The CDR3 DNA reads as TGTGCCAGCAGTTTAGGCTTTTTGGTCATGACAGCGGGCACAGATACGCAGTATTTT. V gene TRBV28 combines with J gene TRBJ2-3; D possibly uses TRBD1 or TRBD2 (5 bases each). Germline CDR1 is MDHEN and CDR2 is SYDVKM. The CDR3 totals 19 residues. Trimming removed 2 bases at V and 1 base at J, with 22 bases between.